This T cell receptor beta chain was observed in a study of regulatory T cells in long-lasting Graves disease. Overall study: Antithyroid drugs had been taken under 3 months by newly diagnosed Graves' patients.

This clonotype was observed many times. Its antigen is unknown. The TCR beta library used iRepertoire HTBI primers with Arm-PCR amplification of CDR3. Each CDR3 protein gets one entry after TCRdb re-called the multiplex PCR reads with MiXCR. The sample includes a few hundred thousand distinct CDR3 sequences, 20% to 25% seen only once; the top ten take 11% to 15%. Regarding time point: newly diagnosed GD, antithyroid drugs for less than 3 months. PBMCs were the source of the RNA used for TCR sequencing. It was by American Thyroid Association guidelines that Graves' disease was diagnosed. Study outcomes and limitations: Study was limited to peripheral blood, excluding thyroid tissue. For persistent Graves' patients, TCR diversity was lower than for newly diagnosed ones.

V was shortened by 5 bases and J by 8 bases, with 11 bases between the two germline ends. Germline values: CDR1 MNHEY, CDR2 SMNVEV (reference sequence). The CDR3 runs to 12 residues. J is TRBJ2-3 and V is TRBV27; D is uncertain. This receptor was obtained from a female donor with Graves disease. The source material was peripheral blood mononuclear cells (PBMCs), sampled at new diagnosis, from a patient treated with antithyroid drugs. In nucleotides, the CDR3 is TGTGCCAGCAGTCGGGTGCGTGGTACGCAGTATTTT. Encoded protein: CASSRVRGTQYF.